Listed below are T cell receptor beta chains from one sample, sequenced in a study of cytomegalovirus exposure and HLA in healthy donors. The table came from immunoSEQ multiplex PCR; TCRdb's copy has only in-frame clones and leaves some out. The sample records under 140,000 clones, over 60% being singletons. Sequencing was done on a sample of PBMCs. The receptors stem from a woman aged 60-75 years in good health and CMV-seropositive. Each CDR3 is given with its conserved first and last residue. The D gene is left open where the match is weak. The size entry is marked missing in some rows and otherwise reads once, few, many or a size class.

D,V,J,size,CDR3,DNA
TRBD1,TRBV13,TRBJ2-2,NA,CASSYPGKGAFGELFF,TGTGCCAGCAGCTACCCGGGGAAGGGGGCTTTCGGGGAGCTGTTTTTT
TRBD2,TRBV9,TRBJ2-2,NA,CASSPKIAGNTGELFF,TGTGCCAGCAGCCCCAAGATAGCGGGAAACACCGGGGAGCTGTTTTTT
TRBD1,TRBV29-1,TRBJ1-5,few,CSVVETGYGNQPQHF,TGCAGCGTTGTTGAGACAGGGTACGGCAATCAGCCCCAGCATTTT
NA,TRBV6-6,TRBJ2-5,NA,CASRAAAGRGQETQYF,TGTGCCAGCAGAGCGGCGGCGGGCCGGGGACAAGAGACCCAGTACTTC
NA,TRBV7-6,TRBJ2-7,NA,CASSSHLTEIEQYF,TGTGCCAGCAGCTCACATTTAACAGAGATCGAGCAGTACTTC
NA,TRBV10-1,TRBJ2-7,NA,CASSEPPFGAYEQYF,TGCGCCAGCAGTGAGCCCCCTTTTGGGGCTTACGAGCAGTACTTC
TRBD1,TRBV2,TRBJ2-1,NA,CASQPGQGYNEQFF,TGTGCCAGTCAACCGGGACAGGGCTACAATGAGCAGTTCTTC
NA,TRBV21-1,TRBJ1-4,few,CASSKSGGTNEKLFF,TGTGCCAGCAGCAAATCCGGGGGGACTAATGAAAAACTGTTTTTT
NA,TRBV27,TRBJ2-3,once,CASHPQGRDTDTQYF,TGTGCCAGCCACCCACAGGGGCGGGACACAGATACGCAGTATTTT
TRBD1,TRBV2,TRBJ1-4,NA,CASRSTGVDEKLFF,TGTGCCAGCAGATCAACAGGGGTCGATGAAAAACTGTTTTTT
NA,TRBV15,TRBJ1-6,NA,CATSSRGARSSYNSPLHF,TGTGCCACCAGCAGCCGGGGGGCCCGGAGCTCCTATAATTCACCCCTCCACTTT
NA,TRBV28,TRBJ1-4,NA,CASSRTGFSGKLFF,TGTGCCAGCAGTCGAACAGGGTTCAGTGGAAAACTGTTTTTT
NA,TRBV7-3,TRBJ2-2,NA,CASSPGVTNTGELFF,TGTGCCAGCAGCCCCGGAGTCACGAACACCGGGGAGCTGTTTTTT
TRBD1,TRBV28,TRBJ1-3,NA,CASSSGTGNGNTIYF,TGTGCCAGCAGCTCCGGGACAGGGAACGGAAACACCATATATTTT
TRBD2,TRBV7-6,TRBJ2-1,NA,CASSLRWTSGSPYANSYNEQFF,TGTGCCAGCAGCTTAAGGTGGACTAGCGGGAGCCCCTACGCGAATTCCTACAATGAGCAGTTCTTC
NA,TRBV5-1,TRBJ1-3,NA,CASSLQGPPGNTIYF,TGCGCCAGCAGCTTACAGGGCCCACCTGGAAACACCATATATTTT
NA,TRBV6-5,TRBJ2-1,few,CASSYDTGEEQFF,TGTGCCAGCAGTTACGACACGGGGGAGGAGCAGTTCTTC
TRBD2,TRBV29-1,TRBJ2-2,NA,CSVEDFLAGKTGELFF,TGCAGCGTTGAAGATTTCCTAGCGGGAAAGACCGGGGAGCTGTTTTTT
TRBD1,TRBV9,TRBJ2-1,NA,CASNVRGLREQFF,TGTGCCAGCAATGTCAGGGGGCTACGTGAGCAGTTCTTC
TRBD1,TRBV9,TRBJ1-1,few,CASSLRDRGGTEAFF,TGTGCCAGCAGCCTCAGGGACAGGGGAGGCACTGAAGCTTTCTTT
NA,TRBV19,TRBJ2-5,NA,CASSRRQETQYF,TGTGCCAGTTCGCGGAGGCAAGAGACCCAGTACTTC
NA,TRBV10-3,TRBJ2-1,NA,CAISGSHPNEQLF,TGTGCCATCAGTGGGAGTCATCCCAATGAGCAGCTCTTC
TRBD1,TRBV15,TRBJ2-7,NA,CATSGTGTGRYEQYF,TGTGCCACCAGCGGGACCGGGACAGGCCGCTACGAGCAGTACTTC
NA,TRBV9,TRBJ2-7,NA,CASSGTGPSSYEQYF,TGTGCCAGCAGCGGTACAGGGCCGAGCTCCTACGAGCAGTACTTC
TRBD2,TRBV7-3,TRBJ2-1,NA,CASSSSSGEQFF,TGTGCCAGCAGCTCCTCTAGCGGAGAGCAGTTCTTC
TRBD1,TRBV27,TRBJ1-1,NA,CASSPDRGTEAFF,TGTGCCAGCAGCCCGGACAGGGGGACTGAAGCTTTCTTT
NA,TRBV11-2,TRBJ2-2,NA,CASSLLGGGYNTGELFF,TGTGCCAGCAGCCTCCTGGGGGGGGGCTACAACACCGGGGAGCTGTTTTTT
NA,TRBV5-1,TRBJ2-7,NA,CASRLLEGPGYEQYF,TGCGCCAGCAGACTATTGGAGGGCCCGGGGTACGAGCAGTACTTC
TRBD1,TRBV7-6,TRBJ2-1,NA,CASSRQTGAGGRNEQFF,TGTGCCAGCAGCCGACAAACAGGGGCTGGGGGTCGCAATGAGCAGTTCTTC
TRBD1,TRBV27,TRBJ1-1,NA,CASGRRDRGGGDTEAFF,TGTGCCAGCGGGCGTCGGGACAGGGGTGGGGGGGACACTGAAGCTTTCTTT
TRBD1,TRBV11-2,TRBJ1-1,NA,CASSPWWGGRGHTEAFF,TGTGCCAGCAGCCCTTGGTGGGGCGGCAGGGGGCACACTGAAGCTTTCTTT
NA,TRBV9,TRBJ1-3,NA,CASSKDTGNTIYF,TGTGCCAGCAGCAAAGACACTGGAAACACCATATATTTT
NA,TRBV28,TRBJ1-2,NA,CASSFMGQRYGYTF,TGTGCCAGCAGTTTTATGGGACAACGGTATGGCTACACCTTC
TRBD2,TRBV4-1,TRBJ2-2,NA,CASSRTRDTGELFF,TGCGCCAGCAGCCGGACTAGGGACACCGGGGAGCTGTTTTTT
NA,TRBV5-4,TRBJ2-1,few,CASSLRSSYNEQFF,TGTGCCAGCAGCTTGCGGAGCTCCTACAATGAGCAGTTCTTC
NA,TRBV6-1,TRBJ2-5,NA,CASSEPVVQETQYF,TGTGCCAGCAGTGAACCAGTGGTTCAAGAGACCCAGTACTTC
NA,TRBV10-2,TRBJ2-5,NA,CASSEDVRAGETQYF,TGCGCCAGCAGTGAAGATGTGAGAGCTGGAGAGACCCAGTACTTC
NA,TRBV2,TRBJ1-3,NA,CASKDSYSGNTIYF,TGTGCCTCCAAGGACAGTTACTCTGGAAACACCATATATTTT
TRBD1,TRBV7-8,TRBJ1-3,NA,CATGPGQGYGNTIYF,TGTGCCACGGGCCCGGGACAGGGGTACGGAAACACCATATATTTT
TRBD2,TRBV7-9,TRBJ2-3,NA,CASSNGLAGGTDTQYF,TGTGCCAGCAGCAATGGACTAGCGGGAGGTACAGATACGCAGTATTTT
TRBD1,TRBV2,TRBJ1-3,NA,CASSGGQGRNTIYF,TGTGCCAGCAGTGGGGGACAGGGAAGAAACACCATATATTTT
NA,TRBV30,TRBJ1-3,few,CAWRPDLAGNTIYF,TGTGCCTGGAGGCCGGACCTCGCGGGGAACACCATATATTTT
NA,TRBV11-2,TRBJ1-1,NA,CASSLDTLRTEAFF,TGTGCCAGCAGCCTGGACACGTTGCGTACTGAAGCTTTCTTT
TRBD1,TRBV4-1,TRBJ1-1,few,CASSQVQGVRTEAFF,TGCGCCAGCAGCCAAGTACAGGGGGTGCGGACTGAAGCTTTCTTT
NA,TRBV6-5,TRBJ1-1,NA,CASSGAVNTEAFF,TGTGCCAGCAGTGGAGCGGTGAACACTGAAGCTTTCTTT
TRBD1,TRBV28,TRBJ1-2,few,CASRARGLDYGYTF,TGTGCCAGCAGGGCCAGGGGGCTCGACTATGGCTACACCTTC
NA,TRBV4-1,TRBJ1-1,NA,CASSQDWSFGRSRRNTEAFF,TGCGCCAGCAGCCAAGATTGGTCTTTCGGGAGAAGTAGAAGGAACACTGAAGCTTTCTTT
TRBD2,TRBV11-2,TRBJ2-7,NA,CASSLYSSGSYEQYF,TGTGCCAGCAGCTTATACTCTAGCGGCTCCTACGAGCAGTACTTC
NA,TRBV27,TRBJ2-7,once,CASSLRANYEQYF,TGTGCCAGCAGTTTGAGGGCCAACTACGAGCAGTACTTC
TRBD1,TRBV7-2,TRBJ2-3,NA,CASSLRDRVDTQYF,TGTGCCAGCAGCTTGCGGGACAGGGTTGATACGCAGTATTTT
NA,TRBV7-9,TRBJ2-1,NA,CASSSGQTGSYNEQFF,TGTGCCAGCAGCTCAGGACAGACTGGCTCCTACAATGAGCAGTTCTTC
NA,TRBV7-2,TRBJ1-1,NA,CASSFHEGRSEAFF,TGTGCCAGCAGCTTCCACGAAGGGAGGTCTGAAGCTTTCTTT
TRBD2,TRBV5-4,TRBJ2-7,NA,CASSFRGGDGKQYF,TGTGCCAGCAGCTTTCGGGGGGGGGACGGGAAGCAGTACTTC
TRBD2,TRBV29-1,TRBJ2-7,few,CSVDVAGGSYEQYF,TGCAGCGTCGACGTAGCGGGAGGGTCCTACGAGCAGTACTTC